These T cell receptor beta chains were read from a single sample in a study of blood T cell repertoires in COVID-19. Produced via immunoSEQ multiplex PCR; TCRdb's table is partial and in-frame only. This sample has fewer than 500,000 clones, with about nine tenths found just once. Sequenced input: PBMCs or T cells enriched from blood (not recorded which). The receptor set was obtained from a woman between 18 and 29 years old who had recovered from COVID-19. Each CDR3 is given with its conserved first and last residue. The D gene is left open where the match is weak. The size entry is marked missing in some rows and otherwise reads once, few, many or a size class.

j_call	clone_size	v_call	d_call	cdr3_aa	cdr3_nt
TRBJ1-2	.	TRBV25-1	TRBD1	CASTGANYGYTF	TGTGCCAGTACAGGGGCGAACTATGGCTACACCTTC
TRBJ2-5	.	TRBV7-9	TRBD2	CASSLGRGWRASGEETQYF	TGTGCCAGCAGCCTCGGAAGGGGATGGAGGGCTAGCGGGGAAGAGACCCAGTACTTC
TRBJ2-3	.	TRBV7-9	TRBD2	CASSFLTSGAGTQYF	TGTGCCAGCAGCTTCCTGACTAGCGGGGCCGGTACGCAGTATTTT
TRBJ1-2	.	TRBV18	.	CASSPGANYGYTF	TGTGCCAGCTCACCTGGAGCTAACTATGGCTACACCTTC
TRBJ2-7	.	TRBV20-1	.	CSASPGPNYEQYF	TGCAGTGCTAGTCCAGGGCCAAACTACGAGCAGTACTTC
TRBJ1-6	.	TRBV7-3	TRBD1	CASSLKGGGPPLHF	TGTGCCAGCAGCTTAAAAGGGGGCGGCCCACCCCTCCACTTT
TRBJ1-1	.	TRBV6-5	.	CASIGTLNTEAFF	TGTGCCAGCATCGGGACACTGAACACTGAAGCTTTCTTT
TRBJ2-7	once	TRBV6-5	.	CASTPGRSSYEQYF	TGTGCCAGCACCCCGGGGAGGTCCTCCTACGAGCAGTACTTC
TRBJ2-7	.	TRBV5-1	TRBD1	CASSLDPTGEGEQYF	TGCGCCAGCAGCTTGGACCCGACAGGGGAAGGCGAGCAGTACTTC
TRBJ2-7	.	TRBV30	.	CAWGELGYEQYF	TGTGCCTGGGGGGAGCTAGGCTACGAGCAGTACTTC
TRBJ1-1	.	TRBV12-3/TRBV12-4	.	CASSYMNTEAFF	TGTGCCAGCAGTTATATGAACACTGAAGCTTTCTTT
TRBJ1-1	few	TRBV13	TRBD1	CASSLVRTGNTEAFF	TGTGCCAGCAGCTTAGTCAGGACAGGGAACACTGAAGCTTTCTTT
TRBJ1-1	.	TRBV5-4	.	CASSLAGTRNTEAFF	TGTGCCAGCAGCTTGGCCGGGACAAGGAACACTGAAGCTTTCTTT
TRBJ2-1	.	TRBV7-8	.	CASSSPFRNRGSKDEQFF	TGTGCCAGCAGCTCCCCGTTCCGCAACCGAGGCAGTAAGGATGAGCAGTTCTTC
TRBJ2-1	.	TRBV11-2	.	CASRLQGNEQFF	TGTGCCAGCAGGCTACAGGGAAATGAGCAGTTCTTC
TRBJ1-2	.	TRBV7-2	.	CASSSYYGYTF	TGTGCCAGCAGCTCTTACTATGGCTACACCTTC
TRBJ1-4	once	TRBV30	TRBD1	CASTGYREKLFF	TGTGCCTCGACAGGGTACCGTGAAAAACTGTTTTTT
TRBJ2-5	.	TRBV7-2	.	CASSFERQETQYF	TGTGCCAGCAGCTTCGAACGGCAAGAGACCCAGTACTTC
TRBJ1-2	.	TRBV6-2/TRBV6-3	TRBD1	CASSSRTGDRYNGGYTF	TGTGCCAGCAGTTCCAGGACAGGGGACCGATATAATGGTGGCTACACCTTC
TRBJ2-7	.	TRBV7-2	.	CASSSDIFYEQYF	TGTGCCAGCAGCTCGGACATATTCTACGAGCAGTACTTC
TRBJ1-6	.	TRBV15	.	CATSRDLSPAGVRNSPLHF	TGTGCCACCAGCAGAGATTTGAGCCCGGCGGGGGTGAGGAATTCACCCCTCCACTTT
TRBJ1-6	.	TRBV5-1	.	CASSLAGQGRSYNSPLHF	TGCGCCAGCAGCTTGGCCGGGCAGGGGCGCTCCTATAATTCACCCCTCCACTTT
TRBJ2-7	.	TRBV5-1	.	CASSLGGLYEQYF	TGCGCCAGCAGCTTGGGGGGCCTTTACGAGCAGTACTTC
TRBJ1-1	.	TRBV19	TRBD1	CASSGDRGTEAFF	TGTGCCAGTAGTGGGGACAGGGGGACTGAAGCTTTCTTT
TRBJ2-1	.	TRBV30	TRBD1	CAFRDRGLGGNEQFF	TGTGCCTTCCGGGACAGGGGGCTCGGGGGCAATGAGCAGTTCTTC
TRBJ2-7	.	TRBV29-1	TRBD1	CSAGGQGAYEQYF	TGCAGCGCTGGGGGACAGGGCGCCTACGAGCAGTACTTC
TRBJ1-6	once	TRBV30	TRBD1	CASPGTGFNSPLHF	TGTGCCTCCCCCGGGACAGGGTTTAATTCACCCCTCCACTTT
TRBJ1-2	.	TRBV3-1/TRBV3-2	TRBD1	CASSHLGQNYGYTF	TGTGCCAGCAGCCACTTGGGACAGAACTATGGCTACACCTTC
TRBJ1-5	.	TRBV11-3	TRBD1	CASSFDRVSNQPQHF	TGTGCCAGCAGCTTCGACAGGGTTAGCAATCAGCCCCAGCATTTT
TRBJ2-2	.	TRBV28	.	CANSPEGSGELFF	TGTGCCAACAGCCCAGAAGGGAGCGGGGAGCTGTTTTTT
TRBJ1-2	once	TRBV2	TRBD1	CASSFGQGRPSGYTF	TGTGCCAGCAGTTTTGGACAGGGAAGGCCCAGCGGCTACACCTTC
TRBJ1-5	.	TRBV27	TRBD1	CASSPDRELDQPQHF	TGTGCCAGCAGCCCAGACAGGGAGTTAGATCAGCCCCAGCATTTT
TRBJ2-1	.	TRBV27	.	CASSSPYNYNEQFF	TGTGCCAGCTCTAGTCCTTACAATTACAATGAGCAGTTCTTC
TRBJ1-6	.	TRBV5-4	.	CASSLGGGDMNSPLHF	TGTGCCAGCAGCTTGGGGGGAGGGGACATGAATTCACCCCTCCACTTT
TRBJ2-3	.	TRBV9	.	CASSVESDGSTQYF	TGTGCCAGCAGCGTAGAATCCGACGGGAGTACGCAGTATTTT
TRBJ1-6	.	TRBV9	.	CASSVGSYSPLHF	TGTGCCAGCAGCGTCGGGTCTTATTCACCCCTCCACTTT
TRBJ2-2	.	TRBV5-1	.	CASSFSSSSTHSTGELFF	TGCGCCAGCAGCTTTAGTAGCTCCTCCACACACTCCACCGGGGAGCTGTTTTTT
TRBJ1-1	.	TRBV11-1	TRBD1	CASTFGGGENTEAFF	TGTGCCAGCACGTTTGGAGGGGGCGAGAACACTGAAGCTTTCTTT
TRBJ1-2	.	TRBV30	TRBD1	CAWSPLTGTGYTF	TGTGCCTGGAGCCCACTGACAGGGACTGGCTACACCTTC
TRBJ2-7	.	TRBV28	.	CASSLVRQPNEQYF	TGTGCCAGCAGTTTAGTCCGACAGCCGAACGAGCAGTACTTC
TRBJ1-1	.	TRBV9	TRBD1	CASSTQTGGNTEAFF	TGTGCCAGCAGCACTCAGACAGGGGGGAACACTGAAGCTTTCTTT
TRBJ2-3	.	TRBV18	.	CASSPALTDTQYF	TGTGCCAGCTCACCGGCCCTCACAGATACGCAGTATTTT
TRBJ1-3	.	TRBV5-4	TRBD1	CASSFFPNRGLSGNTIYF	TGTGCCAGCAGCTTTTTCCCCAACAGGGGGCTCTCTGGAAACACCATATATTTT
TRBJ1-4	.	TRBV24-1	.	CATSDFWILDRSGEKLFF	TGTGCCACCAGTGATTTTTGGATTTTGGATCGATCGGGGGAAAAACTGTTTTTT
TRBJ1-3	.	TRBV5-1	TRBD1	CASSRSQGAGNTIYF	TGCGCCAGCAGCCGTTCCCAGGGGGCTGGAAACACCATATATTTT
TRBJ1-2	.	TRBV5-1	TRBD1	CASANPGAGGNGYTF	TGCGCCAGCGCGAACCCGGGGGCAGGGGGGAATGGCTACACCTTC